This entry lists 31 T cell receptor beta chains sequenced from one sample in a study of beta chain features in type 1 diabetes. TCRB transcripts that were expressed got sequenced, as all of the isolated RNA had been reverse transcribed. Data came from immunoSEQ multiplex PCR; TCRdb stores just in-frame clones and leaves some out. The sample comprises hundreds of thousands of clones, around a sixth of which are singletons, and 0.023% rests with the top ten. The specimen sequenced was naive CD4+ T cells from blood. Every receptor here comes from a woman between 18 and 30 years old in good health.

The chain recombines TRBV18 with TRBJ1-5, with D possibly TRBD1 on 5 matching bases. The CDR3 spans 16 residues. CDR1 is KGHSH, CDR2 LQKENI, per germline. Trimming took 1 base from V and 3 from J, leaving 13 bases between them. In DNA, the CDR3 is TGTGCCAGCTCACCACAGGAGTCAGGGCTCAATCAGCCCCAGCATTTT. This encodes CASSPQESGLNQPQHF. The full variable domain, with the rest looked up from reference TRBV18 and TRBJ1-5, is NAGVMQNPRHLVRRRGQEARLRCSPMKGHSHVYWYRQLPEEGLKFMVYLQKENIIDESGMPKERFSAEFPKEGPSILRIQQVVRGDSAAYFCASSPQESGLNQPQHFGDGTRLSIL.

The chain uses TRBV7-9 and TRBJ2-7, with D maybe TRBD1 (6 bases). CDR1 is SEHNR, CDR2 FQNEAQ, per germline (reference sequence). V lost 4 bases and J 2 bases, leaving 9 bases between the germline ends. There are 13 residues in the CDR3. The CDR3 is CASSSDSPYEQYF. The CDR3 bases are TGTGCCAGCAGCTCGGACAGCCCCTACGAGCAGTACTTC.

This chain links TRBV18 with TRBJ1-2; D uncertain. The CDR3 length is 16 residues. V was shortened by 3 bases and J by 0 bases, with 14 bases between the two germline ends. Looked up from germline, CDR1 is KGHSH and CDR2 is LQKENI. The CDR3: CASSPNSVTANYGYTF. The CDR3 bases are TGTGCCAGCTCACCGAACAGCGTTACTGCTAACTATGGCTACACCTTC.

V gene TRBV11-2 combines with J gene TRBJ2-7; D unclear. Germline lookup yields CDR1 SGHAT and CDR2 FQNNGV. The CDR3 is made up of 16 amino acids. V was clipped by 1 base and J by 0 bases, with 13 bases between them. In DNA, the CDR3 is TGTGCCAGCAGCTTAGGTTTCTCGACCCGCTCCTACGAGCAGTACTTC. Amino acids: CASSLGFSTRSYEQYF.

CDR3 sequence: CAISGGLTNTGELFF. As DNA, the CDR3 is TGTGCCATCAGTGGAGGACTAACTAACACCGGGGAGCTGTTTTTT. This chain connects TRBV10-3 to TRBJ2-2, with D perhaps TRBD2 (6 bases). This CDR3 has 15 residues. The germline V and J ends were trimmed by 4 bases and 2 bases, with 11 bases remaining between them. Per the germline V gene, CDR1 is ENHRY and CDR2 is SYGVKD.

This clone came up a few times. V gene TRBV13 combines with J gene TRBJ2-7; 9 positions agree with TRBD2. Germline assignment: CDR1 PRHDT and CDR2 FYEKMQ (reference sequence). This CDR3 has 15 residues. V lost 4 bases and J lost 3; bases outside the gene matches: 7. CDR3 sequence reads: CASSSRGRVFYEQYF. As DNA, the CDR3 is TGTGCCAGCAGCTCGCGCGGGAGGGTATTCTACGAGCAGTACTTC.

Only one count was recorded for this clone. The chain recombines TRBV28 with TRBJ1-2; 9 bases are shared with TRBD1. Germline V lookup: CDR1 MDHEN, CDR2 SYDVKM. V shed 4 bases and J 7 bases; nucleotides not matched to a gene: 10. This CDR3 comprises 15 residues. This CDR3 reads CASSWGDRAFAGYTF. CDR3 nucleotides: TGTGCCAGCAGTTGGGGGGACAGGGCCTTTGCTGGCTACACCTTC.

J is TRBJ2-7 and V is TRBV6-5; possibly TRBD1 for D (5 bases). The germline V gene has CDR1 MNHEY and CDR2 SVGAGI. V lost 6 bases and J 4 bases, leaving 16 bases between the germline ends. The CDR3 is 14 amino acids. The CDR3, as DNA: TGTGCCAGCAGAAACCAGGGCTCTTTTTACGAGCAGTACTTC. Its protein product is CASRNQGSFYEQYF.

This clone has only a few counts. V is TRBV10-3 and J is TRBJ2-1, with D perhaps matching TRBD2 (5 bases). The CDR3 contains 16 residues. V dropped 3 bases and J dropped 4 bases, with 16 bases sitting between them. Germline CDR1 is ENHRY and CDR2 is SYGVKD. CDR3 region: CAISDLTRESYNEQFF. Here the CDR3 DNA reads TGTGCCATCAGTGACCTAACTAGAGAGAGTTACAATGAGCAGTTCTTC.

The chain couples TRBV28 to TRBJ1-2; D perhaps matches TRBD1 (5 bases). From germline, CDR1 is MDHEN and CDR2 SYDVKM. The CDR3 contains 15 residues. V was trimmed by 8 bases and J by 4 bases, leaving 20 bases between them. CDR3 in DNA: TGTGCCAGCTCCCCCGGGACCCCGTTCGGCTATGGCTACACCTTC. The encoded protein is CASSPGTPFGYGYTF.

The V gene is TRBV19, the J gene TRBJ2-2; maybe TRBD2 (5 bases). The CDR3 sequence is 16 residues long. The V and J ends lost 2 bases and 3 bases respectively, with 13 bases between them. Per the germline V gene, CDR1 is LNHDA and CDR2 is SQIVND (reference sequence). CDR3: CASSIMTRGHTGELFF. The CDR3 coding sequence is TGTGCCAGTAGTATAATGACCCGGGGTCACACCGGGGAGCTGTTTTTT.

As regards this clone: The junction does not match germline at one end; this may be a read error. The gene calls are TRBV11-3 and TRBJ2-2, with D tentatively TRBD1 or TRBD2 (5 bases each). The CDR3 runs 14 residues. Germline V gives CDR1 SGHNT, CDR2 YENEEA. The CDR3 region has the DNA TGTGCCAGCAGCCACCAGGGAGACACCGGGGAGCTGGTTTTT. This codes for CASSHQGDTGELVF.

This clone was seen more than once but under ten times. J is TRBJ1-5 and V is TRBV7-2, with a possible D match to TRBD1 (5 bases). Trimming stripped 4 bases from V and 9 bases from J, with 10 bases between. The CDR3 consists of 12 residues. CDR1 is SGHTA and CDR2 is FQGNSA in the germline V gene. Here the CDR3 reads CASSSGPGPQHF. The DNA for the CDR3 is TGTGCCAGCAGCTCAGGGCCGGGGCCCCAGCATTTT.

The CDR3 bases are TGTGCCAGCAGCTTAAGTGGCCCGACCGAGCAGTACTTC. It specifies CASSLSGPTEQYF. The chain is built from TRBV7-2 and TRBJ2-7; D is uncertain. V lost 2 bases to trimming and J lost 6 bases, with 11 bases between them. Germline CDR1 and CDR2: SGHTA and FQGNSA. The CDR3 has 13 residues.

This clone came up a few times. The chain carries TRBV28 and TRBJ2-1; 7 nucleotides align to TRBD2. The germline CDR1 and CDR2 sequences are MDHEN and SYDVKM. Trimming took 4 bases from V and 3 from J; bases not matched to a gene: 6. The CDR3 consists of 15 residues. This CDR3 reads CASSSLTSVYNEQFF. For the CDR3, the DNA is TGTGCCAGCAGTTCCCTTACTAGCGTCTACAATGAGCAGTTCTTC.

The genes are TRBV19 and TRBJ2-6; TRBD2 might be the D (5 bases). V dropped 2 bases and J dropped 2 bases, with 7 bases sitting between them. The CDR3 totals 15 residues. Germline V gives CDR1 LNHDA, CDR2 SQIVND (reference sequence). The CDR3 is CASSIQEAGANVLTF. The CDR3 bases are TGTGCCAGTAGTATACAGGAGGCTGGGGCCAACGTCCTGACTTTC.

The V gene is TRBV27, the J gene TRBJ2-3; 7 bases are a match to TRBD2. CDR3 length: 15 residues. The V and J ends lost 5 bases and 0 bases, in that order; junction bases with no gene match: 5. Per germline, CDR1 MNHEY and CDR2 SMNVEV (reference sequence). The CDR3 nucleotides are TGTGCCAGCAGTCCGCTTAGCGGGAGCACAGATACGCAGTATTTT. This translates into CASSPLSGSTDTQYF.

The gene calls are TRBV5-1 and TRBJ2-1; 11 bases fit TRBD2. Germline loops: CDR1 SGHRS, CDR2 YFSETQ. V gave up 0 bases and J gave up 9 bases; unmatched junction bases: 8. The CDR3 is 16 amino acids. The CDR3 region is CASSLDPGLAGGEQFF. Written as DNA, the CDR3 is TGCGCCAGCAGCTTGGATCCTGGGCTAGCGGGAGGTGAGCAGTTCTTC.

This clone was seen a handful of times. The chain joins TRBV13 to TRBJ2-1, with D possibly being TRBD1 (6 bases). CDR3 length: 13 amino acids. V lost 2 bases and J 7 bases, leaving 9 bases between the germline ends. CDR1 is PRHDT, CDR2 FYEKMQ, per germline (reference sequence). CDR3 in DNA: TGTGCCAGCAGCTTATGGACAGAGAATGAGCAGTTCTTC. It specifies CASSLWTENEQFF.

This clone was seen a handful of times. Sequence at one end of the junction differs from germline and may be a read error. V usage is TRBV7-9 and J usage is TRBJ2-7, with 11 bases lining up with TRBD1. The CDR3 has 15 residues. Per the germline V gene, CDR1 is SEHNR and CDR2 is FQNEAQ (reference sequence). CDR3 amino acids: CASSQEGQGAREQYF. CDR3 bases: TGCGCCAGCAGCCAAGAAGGACAGGGGGCGCGAGAGCAGTACTTC. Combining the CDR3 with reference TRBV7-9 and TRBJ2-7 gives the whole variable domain DTGVSQNPRHKITKRGQNVTFRCDPISEHNRLYWYRQTLGQGPEFLTYFQNEAQLEKSRLLSDRFSAERPKGSFSTLEIQRTEQGDSAMYLCASSQEGQGAREQYFGPGTRLTVT.

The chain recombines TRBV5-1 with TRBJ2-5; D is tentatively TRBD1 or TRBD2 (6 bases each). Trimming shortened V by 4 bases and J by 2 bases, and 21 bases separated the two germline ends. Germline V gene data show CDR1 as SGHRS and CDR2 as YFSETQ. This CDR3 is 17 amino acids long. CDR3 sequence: CASSPSGHSGAQETQYF. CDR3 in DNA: TGCGCCAGCAGCCCGTCGGGACATAGCGGAGCTCAAGAGACCCAGTACTTC.

The CDR3 here is CASSLLGFSTDTQYF. In nucleotides, the CDR3 is TGTGCCAGCAGCCTACTAGGGTTTAGCACAGATACGCAGTATTTT. The chain employs TRBV7-3 and TRBJ2-3; D possibly corresponds to TRBD2 (5 bases). CDR1 and CDR2 (germline): SGHTA, FQGTGA. The V end lost 5 bases, the J end lost 0 bases, and 12 bases lay between the germline ends. The length of the CDR3 is 15 residues.

CDR3 nucleotides: TGCGCCAGCAACCGGGAGGTGGGGACAGTAGAGCAGTTCTTC. This gives the protein CASNREVGTVEQFF. The chain recombines TRBV5-1 with TRBJ2-1; perhaps D is TRBD1 or TRBD2 (7 bases each). Germline CDR1 SGHRS, CDR2 YFSETQ. This CDR3 is 14 amino acids long. Between the trimmed V and J ends, which lost 6 bases and 10 bases, there was a span of 20 bases.

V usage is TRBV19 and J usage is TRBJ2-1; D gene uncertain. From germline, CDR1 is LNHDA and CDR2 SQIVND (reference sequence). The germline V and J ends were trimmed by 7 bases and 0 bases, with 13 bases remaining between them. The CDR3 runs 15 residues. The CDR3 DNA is TGTGCCAGTAACCCAGGCTCTGGCTCCTACAATGAGCAGTTCTTC. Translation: CASNPGSGSYNEQFF.

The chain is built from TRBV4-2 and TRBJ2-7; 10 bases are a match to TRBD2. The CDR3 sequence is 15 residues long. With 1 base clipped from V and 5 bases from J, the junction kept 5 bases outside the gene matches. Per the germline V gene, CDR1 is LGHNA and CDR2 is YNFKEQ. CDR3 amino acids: CASSQGLAGVNEQYF. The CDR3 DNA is TGTGCCAGCAGCCAAGGCCTAGCGGGAGTAAACGAGCAGTACTTC.

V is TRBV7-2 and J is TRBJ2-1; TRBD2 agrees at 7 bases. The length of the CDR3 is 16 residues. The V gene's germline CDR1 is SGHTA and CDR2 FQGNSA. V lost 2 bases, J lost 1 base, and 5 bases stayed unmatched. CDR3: CASSLLLRGSYNEQFF. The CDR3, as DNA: TGTGCCAGCAGCTTACTTTTGCGGGGGTCCTACAATGAGCAGTTCTTC.

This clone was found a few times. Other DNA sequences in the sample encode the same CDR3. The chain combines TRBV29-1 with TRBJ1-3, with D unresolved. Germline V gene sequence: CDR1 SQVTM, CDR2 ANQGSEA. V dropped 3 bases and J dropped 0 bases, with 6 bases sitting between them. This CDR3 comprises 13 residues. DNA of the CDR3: TGCAGCGTTGACGGAAGCTCTGGAAACACCATATATTTT. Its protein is CSVDGSSGNTIYF.

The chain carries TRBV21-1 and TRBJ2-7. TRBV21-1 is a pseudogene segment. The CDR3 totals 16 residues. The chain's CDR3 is CASRLGGKSGIDAQYF. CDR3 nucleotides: TGTGCCAGCAGGCTCGGGGGCAAGTCGGGAATAGACGCGCAGTACTTC.

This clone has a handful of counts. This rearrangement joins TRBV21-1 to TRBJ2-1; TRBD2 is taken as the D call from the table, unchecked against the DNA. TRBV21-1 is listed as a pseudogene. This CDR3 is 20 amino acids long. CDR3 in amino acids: CASSKEQQDAGTSEVNEQFF. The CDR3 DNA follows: TGTGCCAGCAGCAAAGAGCAGCAGGATGCCGGGACTAGCGAAGTCAATGAGCAGTTCTTC.

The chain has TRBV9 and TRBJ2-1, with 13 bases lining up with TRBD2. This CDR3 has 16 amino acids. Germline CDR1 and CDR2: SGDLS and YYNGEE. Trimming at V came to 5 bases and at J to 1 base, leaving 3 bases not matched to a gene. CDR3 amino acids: CASSGLAGVSYNEQFF. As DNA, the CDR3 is TGTGCCAGCAGTGGACTAGCGGGAGTTTCCTACAATGAGCAGTTCTTC.

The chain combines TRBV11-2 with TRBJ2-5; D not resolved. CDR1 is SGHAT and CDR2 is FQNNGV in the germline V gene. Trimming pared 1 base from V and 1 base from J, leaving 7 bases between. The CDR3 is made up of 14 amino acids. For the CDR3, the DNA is TGTGCCAGCAGCTTAGCTGACTTCCAAGAGACCCAGTACTTC. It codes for CASSLADFQETQYF.